The rows below give T cell receptor beta chains drawn from one sample of a study of T cell responses to AZD1222 COVID-19 vaccine. Using immunoSEQ multiplex PCR, the repertoire was profiled, and TCRdb retains in-frame clones only, with some absent. Altogether some 150,000 clones are present, 90% to 95% being singletons, with the ten largest covering more than 0.8%. This specimen was peripheral blood, taken on day 0 of AZD1222 vaccination. All receptors derive from an adult in good health. Both conserved end residues are part of each CDR3. Fields, in order: D gene, J gene, V gene, CDR3 DNA, CDR3 protein. The D gene is left open where the match is weak.

d_call: NA
j_call: TRBJ1-2
v_call: TRBV24-1
cdr3_nt: TGTGCCACCAGTGGAGGGGTCGGCTACACCTTC
cdr3_aa: CATSGGVGYTF

d_call: NA
j_call: TRBJ1-4
v_call: TRBV3-1/TRBV3-2
cdr3_nt: TGTGCCAGCAGCCAAGATATCGGGGAACTGTTTTTT
cdr3_aa: CASSQDIGELFF

d_call: NA
j_call: TRBJ1-4
v_call: TRBV6-5
cdr3_nt: TGTGCCAGCCGCGGGACAACTAATGAAAAACTGTTTTTT
cdr3_aa: CASRGTTNEKLFF

d_call: NA
j_call: TRBJ1-2
v_call: TRBV5-1
cdr3_nt: TGCGCCAGCAGCTTGACATCCAGGGGTAACTATGGCTACACCTTC
cdr3_aa: CASSLTSRGNYGYTF

d_call: NA
j_call: TRBJ1-5
v_call: TRBV7-8
cdr3_nt: TGTGCCAGCAGCTTAATGGGGGGGATCAATCAGCCCCAGCATTTT
cdr3_aa: CASSLMGGINQPQHF

d_call: NA
j_call: TRBJ1-1
v_call: TRBV25-1
cdr3_nt: TGTGCCAGCAGTGAGAATCCGGCATATGGGAACACTGAAGCTTTCTTT
cdr3_aa: CASSENPAYGNTEAFF

d_call: NA
j_call: TRBJ1-1
v_call: TRBV11-1
cdr3_nt: TGTGCCAGCAGCTTATCAGGGGAGACTGAAGCTTTCTTT
cdr3_aa: CASSLSGETEAFF

d_call: TRBD2
j_call: TRBJ2-3
v_call: TRBV5-1
cdr3_nt: TGCGCCAGCAGCTTGGTTCTAGCGGGGGGAGCTAGCACAGATACGCAGTATTTT
cdr3_aa: CASSLVLAGGASTDTQYF

d_call: NA
j_call: TRBJ1-5
v_call: TRBV15
cdr3_nt: TGTGCCACCAGCAGAGACGGGGGAAATCAGCCCCAGCATTTT
cdr3_aa: CATSRDGGNQPQHF

d_call: NA
j_call: TRBJ2-5
v_call: TRBV5-4
cdr3_nt: TGTGCCAGCATGGCGACGCCTTTAGAGACCCAGTACTTC
cdr3_aa: CASMATPLETQYF

d_call: NA
j_call: TRBJ1-1
v_call: TRBV14
cdr3_nt: TGTGCCAGCAGCCAAGAAGGGGGGCACACTGAAGCTTTCTTT
cdr3_aa: CASSQEGGHTEAFF

d_call: NA
j_call: TRBJ1-1
v_call: TRBV28
cdr3_nt: TGTGCCAGCAGTTCTAACACTGAAGCTTTCTTT
cdr3_aa: CASSSNTEAFF

d_call: NA
j_call: TRBJ1-5
v_call: TRBV27
cdr3_nt: TGTGCCAGCAGTTTATCCCGAGACACCAGGGCCGGTAGCAATCAGCCCCAGCATTTT
cdr3_aa: CASSLSRDTRAGSNQPQHF

d_call: NA
j_call: TRBJ1-2
v_call: TRBV5-1
cdr3_nt: TGCGCCAGCAGCTTGGGCGGGGGACGCTATGGCTACACCTTC
cdr3_aa: CASSLGGGRYGYTF

d_call: NA
j_call: TRBJ1-5
v_call: TRBV7-2
cdr3_nt: TGTGCCAGCAGCTTAGTCGGGGGGGCGAATCAGCCCCAGCATTTT
cdr3_aa: CASSLVGGANQPQHF

d_call: NA
j_call: TRBJ2-7
v_call: TRBV4-1
cdr3_nt: TGCGCCAGCAGCCAGTCCGGCGGTTACGAGCAGTACTTC
cdr3_aa: CASSQSGGYEQYF

d_call: NA
j_call: TRBJ1-2
v_call: TRBV3-1/TRBV3-2
cdr3_nt: TGTGCCAGCAGCCAAGGCGGATATGGCTACACCTTC
cdr3_aa: CASSQGGYGYTF

d_call: NA
j_call: TRBJ1-1
v_call: TRBV4-3
cdr3_nt: TGCGCCAGCAGCCAAGATGAGGGATCGGACACTGAAGCTTTCTTT
cdr3_aa: CASSQDEGSDTEAFF

d_call: NA
j_call: TRBJ1-2
v_call: TRBV9
cdr3_nt: TGTGCCAGCAGCGTAGGGGTGGCTAACTATGGCTACACCTTC
cdr3_aa: CASSVGVANYGYTF

d_call: NA
j_call: TRBJ2-7
v_call: TRBV3-1/TRBV3-2
cdr3_nt: TGTGCCAGCAGCCAACTCTACGAGCAGTACTTC
cdr3_aa: CASSQLYEQYF

d_call: TRBD1
j_call: TRBJ1-2
v_call: TRBV30
cdr3_nt: TGTGCCTGGACGAAAGGACAGGGGCTTAATGGCTACACCTTC
cdr3_aa: CAWTKGQGLNGYTF

d_call: NA
j_call: TRBJ2-5
v_call: TRBV21-1
cdr3_nt: TGTGCCAGCAGCAGGAAAGCGGAGGGGGACGTACCAAGAGACCCGACGTACCAAGAGACCCAGTACTTC
cdr3_aa: CASSRKAEGDVPRDPTYQETQYF

d_call: TRBD2
j_call: TRBJ2-2
v_call: TRBV5-6
cdr3_nt: TGTGCCAGCAGCTACGGACTAGCGGCGAACACCGGGGAGCTGTTTTTT
cdr3_aa: CASSYGLAANTGELFF

d_call: TRBD1
j_call: TRBJ1-4
v_call: TRBV7-2
cdr3_nt: TGTGCCAGCAGCTACCCTTCTCGCGGGACAGGGGTGAAAAAACTGTTTTTT
cdr3_aa: CASSYPSRGTGVKKLFF

d_call: NA
j_call: TRBJ2-7
v_call: TRBV5-1
cdr3_nt: TGCGCCAGCAGCTGGGGCAGGCCCCTCTCCTACGAGCAGTACTTC
cdr3_aa: CASSWGRPLSYEQYF